This T cell receptor (beta chain) was retrieved from a study of control samples from healthy donors and cancer patients (dated by TCRdb to 2019 to 2021). Looking up the germline V gene yields CDR1 LGHNA and CDR2 YNFKEQ. The CDR3 holds 16 amino acids from the cysteine to the phenylalanine. Only the CDR3 part of the read is kept: 48 bases, read in frame from the first base. At the junction V is shortened by 4 bases and J by 4 bases; bases outside the gene matches: 6. The library was built by means of the immunoSEQ multiplex PCR assay. This immuneACCESS table, as held by TCRdb, lists in-frame sequences with V and J called but not all clones. Of the missing ones, under half trace to an unresolved V gene in checked studies; the others have no known cause. The sample table holds some 120,000 clones, of which 91% were seen once. The ten most abundant clones make up less than 9% of the sample. Details on this clone: It has no known antigen specificity. Base qualities are missing; no much larger clone stands one base away.

The clonotype originates from a woman aged 18-30 years in good health. Material: blood. The chain links TRBV4-2 with TRBJ1-4; TRBD1 fits 10 bases in the junction. The CDR3 region: CASSPGTGDFNEKLFF. The DNA sequence is TGTGCCAGCAGCCCCGGGACAGGGGATTTTAATGAAAAACTGTTTTTT.